These 3 T cell receptor beta chains originate from one sample sequenced in a study of regulatory T cells in long-lasting Graves disease. Time point defined: newly diagnosed GD, antithyroid drugs for less than 3 months. PBMCs were the source of the RNA used for TCR sequencing. HTBI primers from iRepertoire and Arm-PCR of CDR3 regions yielded the TCR beta libraries. In TCRdb, the multiplex PCR reads were re-called with MiXCR into one record per CDR3 protein. The data hold about 530,000 distinct CDR3 sequences, with roughly 15% observed a single time. The same data also contributed to another study, on T cells in Graves' hyperthyroidism and ophthalmopathy.

Specimen: peripheral blood mononuclear cells (PBMCs), collected at new diagnosis, from a patient treated with antithyroid drugs. These receptor sequences come from a woman aged 35-65 years with Graves disease.

In its sample, this clonotype was seen once. The junction departs from germline at one end; a sequencing error may be responsible. V usage is TRBV7-9 and J usage is TRBJ2-5; D remains ambiguous. The germline gives CDR1 SEHNR, CDR2 FQNEAQ (reference sequence). The CDR3 length is 14 residues. CDR3 in amino acids: CTSSLMEGRETQYF. The CDR3, as DNA: TGTACCAGCAGCTTAATGGAAGGGCGAGAGACCCAGTACTTC.

Remarks on this clonotype: The final CDR3 position lacks the conserved phenylalanine or tryptophan, pointing to a likely read error. The chain has TRBV7-6 and TRBJ1-2, with D hard to call. CDR3 size: 13 residues. Between the trimmed V and J ends, which lost 5 bases and 4 bases, there was a span of 11 bases. Looked up from germline, CDR1 is SGHVS and CDR2 is FNYEAQ. DNA of the CDR3: TGTGCCAGCAGCCCCGAGGCTATCTATGGCTACACCTCC. This gives the protein CASSPEAIYGYTS.

This rearrangement joins TRBV10-1 to TRBJ1-4; 7 nucleotides align to TRBD1. Trimming took 6 bases from V and 11 from J; bases not matched to a gene: 9. Germline values: CDR1 WNHNN, CDR2 SYGVQD (reference sequence). This CDR3 is 13 amino acids long. The CDR3 here is CASSDGQVGKLFF. The DNA for the CDR3 is TGCGCCAGCAGCGACGGACAGGTCGGGAAACTGTTTTTT.